This T cell receptor (beta chain) was documented in a study of metastatic and nonmetastatic thyroid tumors. Turning to the study itself: Samples came from malignant and benign thyroid patients, and repertoires were compared across blood and tumor or nodule tissue.

TCRdb reassembled clones from the PCR reads with MiXCR. This table has about 20,000 clones, less than 25% appearing once. No patient had received any treatment before thyroid surgery. The ends lost 5 bases at V and 2 bases at J; junction bases unmatched: 8. This CDR3 contains 15 residues. Germline V gene sequence: CDR1 LNHDA, CDR2 SQIVND (reference sequence). This clonotype was sampled from a female donor with papillary thyroid cancer or a benign thyroid nodule (not recorded which). Some clones in this sample may be carry-over from other donors' samples. Sequenced: tumor tissue. The rearrangement joins TRBV19 to TRBJ2-7; TRBD2 agrees at 8 bases. In DNA form, the CDR3 reads TGTGCCAGTAGTGTAGCTAGCGGGCAAACCTACGAGCAGTACTTC. Its translation: CASSVASGQTYEQYF.